This T cell receptor (beta chain) was obtained from a study of Ad26.COV2.S vaccination and SARS-CoV-2 variants. Broader study findings: The analyses of TCR breadth and depth may have understated the size of total T cell responses. Participants in the vaccine arm had higher spike-specific TCR breadth; placebo recipients had lower.

The repertoire was sequenced with immunoSEQ multiplex PCR; TCRdb's copy has only in-frame clones and lacks some. This table has 300,000 to 400,000 clones, about 87% appearing once. The treatment denotes: some 20 received Ad26.COV2.S at low or high dose, single or two shots; several received placebo; per-sample allocation not given. Specimen acquisition occurred on day 63 following the initial vaccine or placebo injection. Note on this clone: Antigen unknown.

Material: peripheral blood, obtained in a trial of Ad26.COV2.S vaccine versus placebo. The origin of this receptor is a person between 18 and 60 years old who received the Ad26.COV2.S COVID-19 vaccine or a placebo.

The CDR3 region has the DNA TGTGCCAGCAGCTACCAAGGGAATTCACCCCTCCACTTT. Its translation: CASSYQGNSPLHF. The chain employs TRBV27 and TRBJ1-6; D unclear. Germline CDR1 MNHEY, CDR2 SMNVEV (reference sequence). Trimming shortened V by 6 bases and J by 7 bases, and 10 bases separated the two germline ends. This CDR3 is 13 amino acids long.